Below, 17 T cell receptor beta chains from the same sample are listed, as sequenced in a study of blood T cell repertoires in COVID-19. The table came from immunoSEQ multiplex PCR; TCRdb's copy has only in-frame clones and leaves some out. The sample lists 250,000 or so clones, nearly 90% occurring once. The sample comprised peripheral blood. The origin of the receptors is a woman between 35 and 50 years old who had recovered from COVID-19.

This rearrangement joins TRBV2 to TRBJ2-3; no definite D call. V gave up 7 bases and J gave up 5 bases, with 7 bases separating them. The V gene's germline CDR1 is SNHLY and CDR2 FYNNEI. CDR3 size: 11 residues. The CDR3 region has the DNA TGTGCCAGCAAATCGGGAGATACGCAGTATTTT. It yields the protein CASKSGDTQYF.

The chain combines TRBV10-2 with TRBJ2-1; 8 nucleotides line up with TRBD1. Germline values: CDR1 WSHSY, CDR2 SAAADI. Unmatched junction bases numbered 13, after V lost 6 bases and J lost 15 bases. This CDR3 comprises 13 residues. CDR3 protein: CASSDSRDRYRFF. DNA of the CDR3: TGCGCCAGCAGCGACTCCCGGGACAGGTATAGGTTCTTC.

The chain is built from TRBV20-1 and TRBJ1-2, with 7 bases lining up with TRBD1. In germline, CDR1 is DFQATT, CDR2 SNEGSKA (reference sequence). The CDR3 length is 13 residues. The ends lost 3 bases at V and 3 bases at J; junction bases unmatched: 4. The DNA of the CDR3 is TGCAGTGCTAGTTTTGGGACAGACTATGGCTACACCTTC. It yields the protein CSASFGTDYGYTF.

This chain uses TRBV28 with TRBJ2-7; weak D call: TRBD1 (7 bases). V was trimmed by 2 bases and J by 6 bases, leaving 17 bases between them. Germline V gene data show CDR1 as MDHEN and CDR2 as SYDVKM. CDR3 length equals 15 residues. CDR3 residues: CASSLPDREVVEQYF. The CDR3 nucleotides read TGTGCCAGCAGTTTACCTGACAGGGAGGTTGTCGAGCAGTACTTC.

This chain connects TRBV10-3 to TRBJ2-4, with no clear D. Per the germline V gene, CDR1 is ENHRY and CDR2 is SYGVKD. V shed 2 bases and J shed 0 bases, with 8 bases lying between them. There are 15 residues in the CDR3. The CDR3 nucleotides read TGTGCCATCAGTGAGGATCCAGGAGCCAAAAACATTCAGTACTTC. It encodes CAISEDPGAKNIQYF.

The V call is TRBV15, the J call TRBJ2-4; 7 bases map to TRBD1. V lost 0 bases to trimming and J lost 9 bases; unmatched junction nucleotides: 2. The CDR3 has 13 amino acids. Germline loops: CDR1 LNHNV, CDR2 YYDKDF (reference sequence). CDR3 region: CATSREQGLIQYF. As DNA, the CDR3 is TGTGCCACCAGCAGAGAACAGGGGCTCATTCAGTACTTC.

This chain joins TRBV6-5 and TRBJ1-1; TRBD1 might be the D (6 bases). CDR1 is MNHEY, CDR2 SVGAGI, per germline. This CDR3 is 14 amino acids long. Trimming took off 7 bases at V and 1 base at J, with 13 bases between the two ends. The CDR3 DNA reads as TGTGCCAGCACGCCGACAGGAGAGAACACTGAAGCTTTCTTT. Translation: CASTPTGENTEAFF.

The V gene is TRBV29-1, the J gene TRBJ2-5; tentative D call: TRBD1 (6 bases). Germline V lookup: CDR1 SQVTM, CDR2 ANQGSEA. V was shortened by 3 bases and J by 1 base, with 9 bases between the two germline ends. This CDR3 contains 13 residues. The CDR3 here is CSVDNRAQETQYF. The CDR3 DNA reads as TGCAGCGTTGATAACAGGGCCCAAGAGACCCAGTACTTC. The full variable domain, with the rest looked up from reference TRBV29-1 and TRBJ2-5, is SAVISQKPSRDICQRGTSLTIQCQVDSQVTMMFWYRQQPGQSLTLIATANQGSEATYESGFVIDKFPISRPNLTFSTLTVSNMSPEDSSIYLCSVDNRAQETQYFGPGTRLLVL.

The V and J genes are TRBV7-8 and TRBJ1-2; D unresolved. V dropped 4 bases and J dropped 6 bases, with 15 bases sitting between them. Germline assignment: CDR1 SGHVS and CDR2 FQNEAQ. The CDR3 covers 14 residues. The CDR3 reads CASSSPNQANGYTF. The CDR3 nucleotides read TGTGCCAGCAGCTCCCCGAACCAGGCGAATGGCTACACCTTC.

This sequence joins TRBV5-1 and TRBJ2-5; maybe TRBD1 (7 bases). Per the germline V gene, CDR1 is SGHRS and CDR2 is YFSETQ. Trimming pared 0 bases from V and 1 base from J, leaving 13 bases between. The CDR3 loop spans 16 amino acids. CDR3 loop: CASSLAGGGGQETQYF. CDR3 bases: TGCGCCAGCAGCTTGGCCGGAGGGGGCGGCCAAGAGACCCAGTACTTC.

V gene TRBV28 combines with J gene TRBJ2-1; D uncertain. The CDR3 is made up of 12 amino acids. Per the germline V gene, CDR1 is MDHEN and CDR2 is SYDVKM. V was shortened by 6 bases and J by 8 bases, with 11 bases between the two germline ends. The CDR3 loop is CASRGLLDEQFF. CDR3 nucleotide sequence: TGTGCCAGCAGGGGCCTCTTGGATGAGCAGTTCTTC.

The rearrangement links TRBV10-3 to TRBJ2-3; possible D gene TRBD2, 5 bases. Trimming cost V 2 bases and J 4 bases, with 10 bases left between them. The CDR3 is 14 amino acids. The germline V gene has CDR1 ENHRY and CDR2 SYGVKD. The CDR3 nucleotides read TGTGCCATCAGTGAGGCCCTAGCTGCAGATACGCAGTATTTT. Protein product: CAISEALAADTQYF.

The chain is built from TRBV28 and TRBJ1-6; 9 positions agree with TRBD1. The CDR3 is 18 amino acids. V was clipped by 5 bases and J by 8 bases; unmatched bases: 16. The germline gives CDR1 MDHEN, CDR2 SYDVKM. CDR3 sequence: CASSQQGAWGITDSPLHF. Written as DNA, the CDR3 is TGTGCCAGCAGTCAACAGGGGGCGTGGGGGATTACGGATTCACCCCTCCACTTT.

The J gene is TRBJ1-4, the V gene TRBV11-2, with D hard to call. This CDR3 region has 15 residues. CDR1 and CDR2 from the germline V gene are SGHAT and FQNNGV. Trimming shortened V by 0 bases and J by 3 bases, and 8 bases separated the two germline ends. The CDR3 spells CASSLDPVSNEKLFF. The DNA for the CDR3 is TGTGCCAGCAGCTTAGATCCAGTTTCTAATGAAAAACTGTTTTTT.

The V gene is TRBV4-2, the J gene TRBJ1-1; D is uncertain. V lost 3 bases, J lost 4 bases, and 3 bases lay in between. The CDR3 runs 11 residues. The germline gives CDR1 LGHNA, CDR2 YNFKEQ. The CDR3, as DNA: TGTGCCAGCAGCCATCGCACTGAAGCTTTCTTT. Its protein product is CASSHRTEAFF.

The J gene is TRBJ1-5, the V gene TRBV28; D unresolved. There are 12 residues in the CDR3. V was cut by 9 bases and J by 0 bases, with 6 bases left in between. The germline CDR1 and CDR2 sequences are MDHEN and SYDVKM. The CDR3 DNA is TGTGCCAGTCAGTATAGCAATCAGCCCCAGCATTTT. Its translation: CASQYSNQPQHF.

This clone showed up just once. This chain joins TRBV9 and TRBJ2-2; 7 bases agree with TRBD1. The J segment lost 4 bases and the V segment lost 4 bases, leaving 4 bases of the junction unmatched. The germline CDR1 and CDR2 sequences are SGDLS and YYNGEE. This CDR3 region has 14 residues. The DNA for the CDR3 is TGTGCCAGCAGCCCCCGACAGGGCACCGGGGAGCTGTTTTTT. This encodes CASSPRQGTGELFF.